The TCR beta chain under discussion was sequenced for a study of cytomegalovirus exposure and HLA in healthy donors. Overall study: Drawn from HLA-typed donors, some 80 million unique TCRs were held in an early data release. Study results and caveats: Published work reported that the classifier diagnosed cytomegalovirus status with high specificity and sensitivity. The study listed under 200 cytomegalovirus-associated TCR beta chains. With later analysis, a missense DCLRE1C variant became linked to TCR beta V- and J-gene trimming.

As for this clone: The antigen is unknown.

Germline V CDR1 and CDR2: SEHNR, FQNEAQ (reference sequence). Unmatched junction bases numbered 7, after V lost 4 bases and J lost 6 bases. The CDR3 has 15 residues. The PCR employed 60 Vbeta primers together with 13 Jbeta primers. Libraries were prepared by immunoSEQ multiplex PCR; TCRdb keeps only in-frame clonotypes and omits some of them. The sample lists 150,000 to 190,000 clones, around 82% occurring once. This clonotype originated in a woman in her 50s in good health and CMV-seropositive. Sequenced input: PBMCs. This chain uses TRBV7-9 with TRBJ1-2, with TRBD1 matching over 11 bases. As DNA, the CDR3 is TGTGCCAGCAGCTCCTCCGGACAGGGGGCGAATGGCTACACCTTC. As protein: CASSSSGQGANGYTF.